This TCR beta chain was obtained from a study of shared clonotypes between healthy human individuals. Broader study findings: Across a handful of donors, naive CD4 shared roughly 5.1%, naive CD8 3% to 3.5%, memory CD4 more than 2%, memory CD8 about 0.38%. Sharing of clonotypes among donors was expected to vary with sequencing depth.

Comments on this clone: What it binds is unknown.

Produced via immunoSEQ multiplex PCR; TCRdb's table is partial and in-frame only. The data show about 380,000 clones, roughly 96% seen once. Recent vaccinations or acute infections were absent in the healthy HIV-negative adult donors. The clonotype comes from a man aged 25 to 40 in good health. Sequenced material: memory CD8+ T cells sorted from blood. Subset described: CD45RO+ cells pooled with CCR7-negative TemRA cells.

The CDR3 loop is CASSPRTSGSFETQYF. CDR3 bases: TGTGCCAGCAGCCCACGGACTAGCGGGAGTTTTGAGACCCAGTACTTC. The rearrangement links TRBV5-4 to TRBJ2-5, with TRBD2 matching over 13 bases. The CDR3 spans 16 residues. CDR1 and CDR2 from the germline V gene are SGHNT and YYREEE (reference sequence). V gave up 4 bases and J gave up 5 bases; unmatched junction bases: 8.